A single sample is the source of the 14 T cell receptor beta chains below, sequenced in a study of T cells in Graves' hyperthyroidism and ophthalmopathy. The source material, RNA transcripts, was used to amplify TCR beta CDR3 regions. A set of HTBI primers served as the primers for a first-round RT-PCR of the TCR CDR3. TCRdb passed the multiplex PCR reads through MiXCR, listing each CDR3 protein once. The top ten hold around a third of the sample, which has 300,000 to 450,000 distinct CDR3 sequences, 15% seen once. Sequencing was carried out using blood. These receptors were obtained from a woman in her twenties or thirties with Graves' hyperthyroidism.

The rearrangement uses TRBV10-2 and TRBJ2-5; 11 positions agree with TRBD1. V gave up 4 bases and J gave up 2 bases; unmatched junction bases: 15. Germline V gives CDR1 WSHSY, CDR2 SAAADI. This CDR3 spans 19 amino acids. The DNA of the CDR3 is TGCGCCAGCAGTGTAGGACAGGGGGCCCCAGGAATCCGTCAAGAGACCCAGTACTTC. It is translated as CASSVGQGAPGIRQETQYF.

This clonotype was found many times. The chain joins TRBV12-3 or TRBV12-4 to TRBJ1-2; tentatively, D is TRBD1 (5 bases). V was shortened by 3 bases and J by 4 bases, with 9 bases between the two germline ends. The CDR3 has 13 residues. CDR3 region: CASSLTDLYGYTF. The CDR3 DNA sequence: TGTGCCAGCAGTTTGACAGACCTCTATGGCTACACCTTC.

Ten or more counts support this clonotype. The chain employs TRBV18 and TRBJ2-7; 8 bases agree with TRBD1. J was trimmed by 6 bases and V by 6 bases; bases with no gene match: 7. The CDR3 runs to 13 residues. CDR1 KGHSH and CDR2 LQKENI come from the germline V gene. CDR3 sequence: CASSLGQEVEQYF. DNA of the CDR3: TGTGCCAGCTCCCTGGGACAGGAGGTCGAGCAGTACTTC.

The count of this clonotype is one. CDR3 in DNA: TGCGCCAGCAGCAACGGACAGGGTGATCGCGAGCAGTACTTC. It codes for CASSNGQGDREQYF. This chain links TRBV5-1 with TRBJ2-7; 8 nucleotides align to TRBD1. V shed 4 bases and J 6 bases; nucleotides not matched to a gene: 9. Germline CDR1 and CDR2: SGHRS and YFSETQ. The CDR3 is 14 residues long.

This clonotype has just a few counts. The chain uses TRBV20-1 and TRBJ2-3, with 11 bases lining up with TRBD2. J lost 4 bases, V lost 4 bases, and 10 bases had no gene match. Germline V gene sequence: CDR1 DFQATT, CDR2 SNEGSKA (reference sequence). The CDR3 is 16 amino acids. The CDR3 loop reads CSATGTSGPSADTQYF. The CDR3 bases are TGCAGTGCTACCGGGACTAGCGGTCCCTCCGCAGATACGCAGTATTTT.

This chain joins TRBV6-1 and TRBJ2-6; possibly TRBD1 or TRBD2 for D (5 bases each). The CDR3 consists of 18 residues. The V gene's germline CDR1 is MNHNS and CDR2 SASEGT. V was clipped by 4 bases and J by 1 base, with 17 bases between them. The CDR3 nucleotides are TGTGCCAGCAGTGTCCACGGGGCTACTTTGTCTGGGGCCAACGTCCTGACTTTC. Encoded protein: CASSVHGATLSGANVLTF.

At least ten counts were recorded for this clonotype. CDR3 DNA sequence: TGTGCCAGCAGTGTCGGTGTGACCCAAAGGAACACTGAAGCTTTCTTT. Translation gives CASSVGVTQRNTEAFF. The rearrangement links TRBV6-1 to TRBJ1-1; D unresolved. V was pared by 4 bases and J by 1 base, with 16 bases between. This CDR3 spans 16 amino acids. Germline CDR1 is MNHNS and CDR2 is SASEGT.

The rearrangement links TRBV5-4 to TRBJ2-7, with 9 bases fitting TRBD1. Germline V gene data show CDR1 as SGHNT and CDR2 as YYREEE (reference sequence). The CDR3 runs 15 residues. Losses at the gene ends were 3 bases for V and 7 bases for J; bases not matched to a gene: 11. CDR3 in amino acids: CASSSAAQGAKEQYF. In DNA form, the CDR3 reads TGTGCCAGCAGCTCGGCGGCACAGGGGGCGAAAGAGCAGTACTTC.

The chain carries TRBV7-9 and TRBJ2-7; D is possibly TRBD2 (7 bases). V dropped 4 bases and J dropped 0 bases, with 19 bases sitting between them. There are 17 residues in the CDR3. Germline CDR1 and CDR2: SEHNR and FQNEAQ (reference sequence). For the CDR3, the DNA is TGTGCCAGCAGCTCGGGGGGCGGGTCCGTTCTCTCCTACGAGCAGTACTTC. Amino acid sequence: CASSSGGGSVLSYEQYF. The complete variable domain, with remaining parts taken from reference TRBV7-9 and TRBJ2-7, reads DTGVSQNPRHKITKRGQNVTFRCDPISEHNRLYWYRQTLGQGPEFLTYFQNEAQLEKSRLLSDRFSAERPKGSFSTLEIQRTEQGDSAMYLCASSSGGGSVLSYEQYFGPGTRLTVT.

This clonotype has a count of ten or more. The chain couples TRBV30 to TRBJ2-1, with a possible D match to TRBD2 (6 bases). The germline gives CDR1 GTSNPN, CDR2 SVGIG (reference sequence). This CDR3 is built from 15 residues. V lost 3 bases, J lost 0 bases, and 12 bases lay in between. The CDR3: CAWRLGGSSYNEQFF. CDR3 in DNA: TGTGCCTGGAGGTTAGGAGGGAGCTCCTACAATGAGCAGTTCTTC. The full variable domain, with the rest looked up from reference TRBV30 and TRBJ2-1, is SQTIHQWPATLVQPVGSPLSLECTVEGTSNPNLYWYRQAAGRGLQLLFYSVGIGQISSEVPQNLSASRPQDRQFILSSKKLLLSDSGFYLCAWRLGGSSYNEQFFGPGTRLTVL.

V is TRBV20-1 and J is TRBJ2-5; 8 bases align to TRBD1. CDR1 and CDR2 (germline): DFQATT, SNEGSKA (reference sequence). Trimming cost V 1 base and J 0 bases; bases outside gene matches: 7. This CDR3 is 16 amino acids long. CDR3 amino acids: CSARAAGQVYQETQYF. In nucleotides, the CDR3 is TGCAGTGCTAGAGCGGCGGGACAGGTGTACCAAGAGACCCAGTACTTC.

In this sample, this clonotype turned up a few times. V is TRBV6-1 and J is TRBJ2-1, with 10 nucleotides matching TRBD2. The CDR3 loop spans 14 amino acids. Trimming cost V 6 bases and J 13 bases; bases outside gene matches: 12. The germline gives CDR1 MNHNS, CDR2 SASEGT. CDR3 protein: CASSAGLAETYQFF. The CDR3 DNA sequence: TGTGCCAGCAGCGCCGGACTAGCGGAAACCTACCAGTTCTTC.

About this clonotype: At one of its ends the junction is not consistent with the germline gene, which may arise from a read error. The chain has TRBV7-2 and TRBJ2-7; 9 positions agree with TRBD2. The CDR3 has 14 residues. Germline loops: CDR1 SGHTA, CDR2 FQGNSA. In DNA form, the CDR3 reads TGTGCCAGCAGCATAGCGGGAGCTACATACGAGCAGTACTTC. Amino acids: CASSIAGATYEQYF.

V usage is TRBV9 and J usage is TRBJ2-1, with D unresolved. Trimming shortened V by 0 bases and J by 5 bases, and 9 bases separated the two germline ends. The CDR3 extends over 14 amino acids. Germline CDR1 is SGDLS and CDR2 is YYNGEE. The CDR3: CASSVAVRDNEQFF. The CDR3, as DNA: TGTGCCAGCAGCGTAGCTGTCAGAGACAATGAGCAGTTCTTC.